The clone carrying this T cell receptor beta chain occurred a few times. Repertoires were generated with immunoSEQ multiplex PCR, while TCRdb's copy carries only in-frame clones and drops some. The sample lists a few hundred thousand clones, roughly 80% occurring once. The CDR3 has 15 amino acids. The V gene's germline CDR1 is SNHLY and CDR2 FYNNEI. V lost 3 bases, J lost 4 bases, and 7 bases stayed unmatched. Study members were between 18 and 89 years old and lived in about two dozen US regions. Cohort allocation depended upon clinical history that participants reported. This entry comes from a study of blood T cell repertoires in COVID-19. Study as a whole: Samples came from the United States, Italy and Spain, spanning acute and convalescent COVID-19. PBMCs, B-cell-depleted T cells, or T cells provided the cDNA or gDNA that made up the material.

The rearrangement uses TRBV2 and TRBJ1-2, with 8 bases identical to TRBD1. Sequenced: PBMCs or T cells enriched from blood (not recorded which). This clonotype was sampled from a man aged 35 to 55 who had been exposed to COVID-19. CDR3 bases: TGTGCCAGCAGTGATAACAGGGGGGCGTCCTATGGCTACACCTTC. This translates into CASSDNRGASYGYTF.